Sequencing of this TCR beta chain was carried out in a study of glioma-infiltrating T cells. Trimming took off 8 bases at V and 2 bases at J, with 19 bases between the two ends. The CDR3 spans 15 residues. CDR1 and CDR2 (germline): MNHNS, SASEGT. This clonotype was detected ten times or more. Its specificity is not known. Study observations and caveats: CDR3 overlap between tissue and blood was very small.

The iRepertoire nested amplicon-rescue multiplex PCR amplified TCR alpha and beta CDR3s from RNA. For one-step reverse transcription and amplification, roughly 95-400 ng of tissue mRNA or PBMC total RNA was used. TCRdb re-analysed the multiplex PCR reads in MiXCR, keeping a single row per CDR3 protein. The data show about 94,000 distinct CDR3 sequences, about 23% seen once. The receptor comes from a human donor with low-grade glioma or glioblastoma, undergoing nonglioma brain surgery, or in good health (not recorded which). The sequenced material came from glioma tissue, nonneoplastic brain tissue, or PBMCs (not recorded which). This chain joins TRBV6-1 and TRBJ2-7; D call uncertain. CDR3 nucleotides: TGTGCCAGCCGCCTAATTCAGGAACCTCCCTACGAGCAGTACTTC. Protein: CASRLIQEPPYEQYF.